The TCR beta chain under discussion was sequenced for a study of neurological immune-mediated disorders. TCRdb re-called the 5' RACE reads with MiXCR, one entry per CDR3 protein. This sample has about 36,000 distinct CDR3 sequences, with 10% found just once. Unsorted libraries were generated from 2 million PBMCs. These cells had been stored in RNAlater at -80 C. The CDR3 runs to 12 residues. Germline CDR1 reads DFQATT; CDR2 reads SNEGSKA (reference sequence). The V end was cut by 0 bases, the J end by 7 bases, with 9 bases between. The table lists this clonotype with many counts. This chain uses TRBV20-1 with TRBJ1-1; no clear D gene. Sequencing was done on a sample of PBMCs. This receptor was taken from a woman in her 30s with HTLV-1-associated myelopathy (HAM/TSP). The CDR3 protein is CSARDPDFEAFF. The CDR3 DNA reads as TGCAGTGCTAGAGATCCGGATTTTGAAGCTTTCTTT.